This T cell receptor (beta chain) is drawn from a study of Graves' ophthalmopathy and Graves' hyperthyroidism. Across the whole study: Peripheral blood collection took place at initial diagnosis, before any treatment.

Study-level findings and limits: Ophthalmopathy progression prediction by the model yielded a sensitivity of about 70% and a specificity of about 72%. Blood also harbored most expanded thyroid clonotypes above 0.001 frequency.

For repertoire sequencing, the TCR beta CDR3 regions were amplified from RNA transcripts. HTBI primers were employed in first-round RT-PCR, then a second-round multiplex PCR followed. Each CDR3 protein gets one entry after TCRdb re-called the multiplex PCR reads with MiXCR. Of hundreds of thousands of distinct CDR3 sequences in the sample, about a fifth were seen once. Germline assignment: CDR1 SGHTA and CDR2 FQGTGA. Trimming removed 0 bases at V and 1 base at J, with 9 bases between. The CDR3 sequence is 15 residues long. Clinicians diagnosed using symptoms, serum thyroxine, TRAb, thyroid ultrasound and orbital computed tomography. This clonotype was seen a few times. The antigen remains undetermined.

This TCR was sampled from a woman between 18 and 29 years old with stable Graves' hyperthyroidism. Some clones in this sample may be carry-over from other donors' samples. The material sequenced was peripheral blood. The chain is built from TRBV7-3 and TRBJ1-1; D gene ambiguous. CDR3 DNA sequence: TGTGCCAGCAGCTTAACCCCCACACCGAACACTGAAGCTTTCTTT. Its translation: CASSLTPTPNTEAFF.